The subject of this entry is one T cell receptor (beta chain). Its cognate antigen has yet to be identified. Base qualities are not provided; no much larger clone lies one nucleotide away. From the germline V gene, CDR1 is LGHNA and CDR2 is YSLEER. Germline trimming: 0 bases from V, 0 bases from J; junction bases outside gene matches: 0. CDR3 length: 16 amino acids, cysteine to phenylalanine. CDR3 DNA is the only sequence kept; it has 48 bases, read in frame from the first base. The record originates from a study of blood T cell repertoires in COVID-19 (dated by TCRdb to the early 2020s). Background on the whole study: The collaborator samples originated in the United States, Italy and Spain and spanned the acute and convalescent phases of COVID-19. The prospective study material was composed of cDNA or gDNA derived from T cells, B-cell-depleted T cells, or PBMCs. Deeply sampled blood TCRbeta repertoires from subjects exposed to, actively infected with, or recovered from COVID-19 were included in the dataset. A freely available public database, intended as a resource for researchers studying the immune response to SARS-CoV-2, is where the repertoires were released. Samples were obtained from the ongoing ImmuneRACE study (first 160 participants) and from about 1,300 subjects provided by 6 global collaborators. The sample metadata nearly always contained a de-identified subject ID, COVID-19 status, age in years and sex. HLA class I and class II types, where available, came from metadata supplied by the sample provider rather than from assay-based typing. Broad study findings and their caveats: Clinical and demographic metadata were provided uncurated, with the amount varying by source and participant.

Participants in the prospective study were enrolled through a virtual design, were aged 18 to 89 years, and lived in 24 United States geographic areas. In the prospective study, participants were assigned to cohorts based on the clinical history participants reported in a screening survey and a study questionnaire. ImmuneRACE Cohort 3 recovered participants were defined by two consecutive negative NP/OP PCR tests, healthcare professional clearance, or symptom resolution. In the prospective study, whole blood, serum and a nasopharyngeal or oropharyngeal swab were collected from each participant by mobile phlebotomists. Additional blood draws and questionnaires over an approximately two-month period could optionally be provided by prospective study participants. Prospective study blood samples were shipped either frozen or at room temperature before DNA extraction. TCRbeta CDR3 regions were amplified from genomic DNA using the immunoSEQ Assay, a bias-controlled multiplex PCR. The published analysis was carried out like this. The number of nucleated cells in each sample was estimated by amplification of reference gene primers within the assay. To quantify the absolute abundance of each unique TCRbeta CDR3 rearrangement, sequence reads were collapsed and filtered. For each sample, productive Simpson clonality was calculated by taking the square root of Simpson's diversity index across productive rearrangements. The immuneACCESS repertoire file appears here via TCRdb, limited to in-frame rearrangements. These files lack a portion of the clones; in checked studies, under half of the deficit traces to unresolved V genes, and the cause of the others is not known. V and J calls and clone size come straight from that table; D and trimming were deduced from the DNA. The table for this sample lists fewer than 350,000 clones; roughly 85% of them were counted only once. In total, the top ten clones hold roughly 2.5% of the sample.

The chain was built from TRBV4-3 and TRBJ2-2, with 8 junctional bases fitting TRBD1. The specimen sequenced was PBMCs or T cells enriched from blood (not recorded which). This receptor was identified in a woman between 45 and 60 years old who had recovered from COVID-19. The DNA is TGCGCCAGCAGCCAAGAACAGGGGGCGAACACCGGGGAGCTGTTTTTT. Translated, it reads CASSQEQGANTGELFF.